The entry below gives a single TCR beta chain sequence along with its context. Its matching antigen is unknown. The data stem from a study of cytomegalovirus exposure and HLA in healthy donors. Study results and limitations: Apart from CMV serostatus, no immune exposure information was available.

The V gene end was trimmed by 0 bases and the J gene end by 0 bases; junction bases not matched to a gene: 9. The CDR3 runs 17 residues. Looked up from germline, CDR1 is GTSNPN and CDR2 is SVGIG (reference sequence). The PCR used 60 Vbeta and 13 Jbeta primers. The repertoire was sequenced with immunoSEQ multiplex PCR; TCRdb's copy has only in-frame clones and lacks some. The sample includes about 190,000 clones, around 82% of them seen just once. This TCR was recovered from a boy younger than 18 in good health and CMV-seronegative. V gene TRBV30 combines with J gene TRBJ2-3, with 7 bases lining up with TRBD2. Input material: PBMCs. CDR3 residues: CAWSVSWGGLSTDTQYF. CDR3 DNA: TGTGCCTGGAGTGTGTCGTGGGGGGGGTTGAGCACAGATACGCAGTATTTT.